The T cell receptor (beta chain) described here comes from a study of blood T cell repertoires in COVID-19 (dated by TCRdb to 2020 to 2021). In terms of the full investigation: Collaborator samples came from the United States, Italy and Spain and covered acute and convalescent phases of COVID-19. The prospective study material was composed of cDNA or gDNA derived from T cells, B-cell-depleted T cells, or PBMCs. The dataset comprised deeply sampled blood TCRbeta repertoires from subjects exposed to, actively infected with, or recovered from COVID-19. The repertoires were released in a freely available public database meant as a resource for research on the immune response to SARS-CoV-2. The samples were drawn from the first 160 participants of the ongoing ImmuneRACE study and from 950 to 1,500 subjects provided by 6 global collaborators. A de-identified subject ID, COVID-19 status, age in years and sex were almost always included in the sample metadata. Where HLA class I and class II types were available, the types were taken from metadata supplied by the sample provider, not from assay-based typing. What the authors observed across the whole study: Clinical and demographic metadata were provided uncurated, with the amount varying by source and participant.

To note about this clone: Its specific antigen is unknown. No base-level quality is on record; no much larger clone is a single base apart.

A second Seattle source provided samples from volunteer blood donors who had recovered from COVID-19. Collaborating institutions collected whole blood in K2EDTA tubes following their own protocols. For TCRbeta analysis, collaborator samples were shipped as frozen whole blood, as isolated PBMCs, or as DNA extracted from either sample type. Including cysteine and phenylalanine, the CDR3 has 17 amino acids. Only the CDR3 part of the read is kept: 51 bases, read in frame from the first base. Reading the germline V gene gives CDR1 SGDLS and CDR2 YYNGEE. V sheds 2 bases and J sheds 3 bases, leaving 18 bases between their ends. TCRbeta CDR3 regions were amplified from genomic DNA by means of the immunoSEQ Assay, a bias-controlled multiplex PCR. On the authors' methods: Nucleated cell counts per sample were estimated from amplification of reference gene primers within the assay. To quantify the absolute abundance of each unique TCRbeta CDR3 rearrangement, sequence reads were collapsed and filtered. For each sample, productive Simpson clonality was calculated by taking the square root of Simpson's diversity index across productive rearrangements. The source is immuneACCESS, and TCRdb retained only in-frame sequences with V and J called. Part of the clones is not carried over; for the studies checked, unresolved V genes explain less than half of this, and the remainder is unexplained. The V and J calls and the clone size are those of that table, but D and trimming were determined from the DNA. Present in this sample are about 270,000 clones, roughly 86% of which were seen just once. The ten most abundant clones make up approximately 9.4% of the sample.

The sequence is built from TRBV9 and TRBJ2-1; tentative D gene TRBD1, with 5 bases matching. This sequence was found in a man aged 35 to 55 who had recovered from COVID-19. The sequencing input was peripheral blood. The CDR3 is CASSVSQGSAYYNEQFF. The sequence in DNA is TGTGCCAGCAGCGTTTCCCAGGGATCGGCCTACTACAATGAGCAGTTCTTC.